This T cell receptor (beta chain) was identified in a study of blood T cell repertoires in COVID-19. Study summary: PBMCs, B-cell-depleted T cells, or T cells provided the cDNA or gDNA that made up the material.

Profiling relied on immunoSEQ multiplex PCR, and the TCRdb table lists in-frame clones only, not all of them. The table has about 400,000 clones, around 90% seen once; the top ten hold about 3%. This CDR3 has 16 amino acids. The V end was cut by 7 bases, the J end by 3 bases, with 21 bases between. Germline assignment: CDR1 MDHEN and CDR2 SYDVKM. This chain links TRBV28 with TRBJ1-1; weak D call: TRBD1 (5 bases). This receptor was identified in a human donor in a cohort sampled during active COVID-19. Sequencing was done on a sample of peripheral blood. The CDR3 sequence is CASKSSRARRDTEAFF. The CDR3 bases are TGTGCCAGCAAATCAAGCAGGGCCCGGAGAGACACTGAAGCTTTCTTT. Full variable domain (remainder filled in from reference TRBV28 and TRBJ1-1): DVKVTQSSRYLVKRTGEKVFLECVQDMDHENMFWYRQDPGLGLRLIYFSYDVKMKEKGDIPEGYSVSREKKERFSLILESASTNQTSMYLCASKSSRARRDTEAFFGQGTRLTVV.